This T cell receptor beta chain was captured by sequencing in a study of human T cells and chemical hapten exposure. Study results and caveats: The formation of large CDR3 similarity clusters by expanded TCRs significantly exceeded that of controls.

The germline CDR1 and CDR2 sequences are MGHDK and SYGVNS. V lost 3 bases, J lost 0 bases, and 9 bases lay in between. CDR3 length equals 15 residues. Described time point: patch test 2, 6 weeks after DPC sensitization. The sample's treatment: therapeutic diphenylcyclopropenone sensitization with weekly scalp DPC. This clonotype has at least ten counts. Its specificity is unknown. TCRdb re-called the RACE reads with MiXCR, one entry per CDR3 protein. The data contain a few hundred thousand distinct CDR3 sequences, roughly 6.3% of them singletons. The receptor comes from a woman between 18 and 29 years old with alopecia areata. Some clones in this sample may be carry-over from other donors' samples. The starting material was whole blood, obtained in connection with sensitization to the hapten diphenylcyclopropenone (DPC). J is TRBJ1-3 and V is TRBV25-1; D gene ambiguous. CDR3 nucleotides: TGTGCCAGCAGTGAGGCAGCTTTCTCTGGAAACACCATATATTTT. It is translated as CASSEAAFSGNTIYF.